This T cell receptor beta chain was sequenced for a study of human T cells and chemical hapten exposure. This clonotype was observed a few times. Unique molecular identifiers were affixed to discrete cDNA molecules within the library. TCRdb fed the reads into MiXCR, producing one record per CDR3 protein. This sample has roughly 120,000 distinct CDR3 sequences, with 8.5% found just once. Unfractionated whole blood served as the source for total RNA extraction. Trimming took 2 bases from V and 0 from J, leaving 7 bases between them. The CDR3 totals 13 residues. Per the germline V gene, CDR1 is SQVTM and CDR2 is ANQGSEA.

The chain is built from TRBV29-1 and TRBJ1-1; no reliable D call. This TCR derives from a human donor in good health. Some clones in this sample may be carry-over from other donors' samples. The source material was whole blood. The CDR3 bases are TGCAGCGTTGAACAGCCCTTGAACACTGAAGCTTTCTTT. It translates to CSVEQPLNTEAFF.